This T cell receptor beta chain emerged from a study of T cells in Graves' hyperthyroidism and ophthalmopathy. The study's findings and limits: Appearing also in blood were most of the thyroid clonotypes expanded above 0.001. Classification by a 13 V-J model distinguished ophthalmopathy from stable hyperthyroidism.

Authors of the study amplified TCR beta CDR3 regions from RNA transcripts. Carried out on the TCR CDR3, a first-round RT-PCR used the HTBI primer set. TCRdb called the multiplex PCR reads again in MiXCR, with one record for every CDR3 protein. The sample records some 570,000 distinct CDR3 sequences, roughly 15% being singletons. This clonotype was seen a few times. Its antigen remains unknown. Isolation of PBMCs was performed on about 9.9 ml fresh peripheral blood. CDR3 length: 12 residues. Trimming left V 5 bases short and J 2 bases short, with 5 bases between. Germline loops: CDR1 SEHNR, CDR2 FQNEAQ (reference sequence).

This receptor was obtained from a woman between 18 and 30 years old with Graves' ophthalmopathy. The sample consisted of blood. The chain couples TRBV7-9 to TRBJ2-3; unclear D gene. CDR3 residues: CASSRFTDTQYF. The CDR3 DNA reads TGTGCCAGCAGCCGTTTCACAGATACGCAGTATTTT.